The present TCR beta chain was sequenced within a study of T cells in localized non-small cell lung cancer. Points from the study as a whole: Exceeding tumor, uninvolved adjacent lung had the highest T cell clonality. Because researchers sequenced only one region of the tumor, heterogeneity is still possible. Elevated blood T cell density was associated with longer overall survival.

As regards this clone: Antigen: not known.

TCRdb's copy holds only in-frame clones and misses some; the assay was immunoSEQ multiplex PCR. The sample lists around 91,000 clones, around 90% seen once, with 15% in the top ten. The V end was cut by 6 bases, the J end by 3 bases, with 5 bases between. Germline V gene lookup returns CDR1 KGHSH and CDR2 LQKENI. CDR3 size: 11 residues. The rearrangement links TRBV18 to TRBJ1-1, with no clear D. This receptor was identified in a man aged 35 to 69 with stage I squamous cell lung carcinoma. Sample: peripheral blood, taken before any cancer treatment. The CDR3 DNA reads TGTGCCAGCTCCGTTGACACTGAAGCTTTCTTT. Protein product: CASSVDTEAFF.